This entry lists 18 T cell receptor beta chains sequenced from one sample in a study of blood T cell repertoires in COVID-19. Repertoires were generated with immunoSEQ multiplex PCR, while TCRdb's copy carries only in-frame clones and drops some. This table has 200,000 to 300,000 clones, about 83% appearing once. Sequences were obtained from peripheral blood. These receptor sequences come from a human donor in a cohort sampled during active COVID-19.

The V call is TRBV10-2, the J call TRBJ1-2; 8 bases align to TRBD1. The V and J ends lost 2 bases and 7 bases, in that order; junction bases with no gene match: 3. This CDR3 spans 13 amino acids. The germline gives CDR1 WSHSY, CDR2 SAAADI. CDR3 coding DNA: TGCGCCAGCAGTGAGGCAGGGGGCATTGGCTACACCTTC. Residues: CASSEAGGIGYTF.

V and J are TRBV28 and TRBJ1-1; D is perhaps TRBD1 (5 bases). In germline, CDR1 is MDHEN, CDR2 SYDVKM. The CDR3 contains 13 residues. V lost 2 bases and J lost 11, with 15 bases in between. The CDR3 DNA follows: TGTGCCAGCAGTTTAAGGCAGGGTGTGATTGCTTTCTTT. Residues: CASSLRQGVIAFF.

This rearrangement joins TRBV28 to TRBJ2-6, with 7 bases fitting TRBD1. This CDR3 has 18 amino acids. Germline V gene data show CDR1 as MDHEN and CDR2 as SYDVKM. V gave up 0 bases and J gave up 0 bases; unmatched junction bases: 5. CDR3 DNA sequence: TGTGCCAGCAGTTTATGGGACAGGCTAAGCTCTGGGGCCAACGTCCTGACTTTC. It specifies CASSLWDRLSSGANVLTF.

This clone has only a few counts. The CDR3 region is CASAPRTEYNSPLHF. The CDR3 DNA follows: TGTGCTAGTGCCCCCCGGACAGAGTATAATTCACCCCTCCACTTT. The V gene is TRBV12-5, the J gene TRBJ1-6, with D tentatively TRBD1 (6 bases). Germline V gene sequence: CDR1 LGHNT, CDR2 FRNRAP. CDR3 length: 15 residues. With 7 bases removed from V and 4 bases from J, the gap between germline ends came to 14 bases.

This chain links TRBV27 with TRBJ1-6; D gene unclear. The CDR3 covers 14 residues. V shed 2 bases and J shed 10 bases, with 12 bases lying between them. The germline CDR1 and CDR2 sequences are MNHEY and SMNVEV (reference sequence). This CDR3 is CASSLPGFMSPLHF. The CDR3 DNA is TGTGCCAGCAGTTTACCGGGGTTCATGTCACCCCTCCACTTT.

The chain is built from TRBV24-1 and TRBJ2-7; D call uncertain. The germline V gene encodes CDR1 KGHDR and CDR2 SFDVKD. Trimming pared 0 bases from V and 3 bases from J, leaving 8 bases between. The CDR3 is made up of 14 amino acids. As DNA, the CDR3 is TGTGCCACCAGTGATTTGCGGAGAGGCTACGAGCAGTACTTC. It encodes CATSDLRRGYEQYF.

The chain recombines TRBV30 with TRBJ1-6; 9 bases agree with TRBD1. Germline V CDR1 and CDR2: GTSNPN, SVGIG (reference sequence). V shed 4 bases and J 9 bases; nucleotides not matched to a gene: 7. The CDR3 totals 14 residues. The CDR3 region has the DNA TGTGCCTGGACTGGACAGGGGCCAACTTCACCCCTCCACTTT. The encoded protein is CAWTGQGPTSPLHF.

On this clone: Other DNA variants within this sample encode the same CDR3. The chain's CDR3 is CASSRTGSYEQYF. For the CDR3, the DNA is TGTGCCAGTAGTCGGACAGGGTCCTACGAGCAGTACTTC. V is TRBV19 and J is TRBJ2-7; TRBD1 matches at 8 bases. CDR3 length: 13 residues. V trimming: 5 bases; J trimming: 1 base; junction bases outside the gene matches: 1. The germline CDR1 and CDR2 sequences are LNHDA and SQIVND (reference sequence).

The count of this clone is one. This rearrangement joins TRBV5-1 to TRBJ2-1; 8 bases are a match to TRBD2. The CDR3 runs 16 residues. Germline trimming cut 4 bases from V and 5 bases from J; bases unmatched to any gene: 11. From germline, CDR1 is SGHRS and CDR2 YFSETQ. The DNA for the CDR3 is TGCGCCAGCAGCCTGGCGGGCGCGGGGGGTAACAATGAGCAGTTCTTC. Translated: CASSLAGAGGNNEQFF.

This sequence joins TRBV5-1 and TRBJ1-2; possibly TRBD1 for D (5 bases). The CDR3 is 13 amino acids. V gave up 4 bases and J gave up 6 bases, with 13 bases separating them. Per the germline V gene, CDR1 is SGHRS and CDR2 is YFSETQ. DNA of the CDR3: TGCGCCAGCAGCGACCAGGGAAGAGATGGCTACACCTTC. Translation: CASSDQGRDGYTF.

The V gene is TRBV25-1, the J gene TRBJ1-2; TRBD1 might be the D (5 bases). The CDR3 runs to 13 residues. Germline V gene data show CDR1 as MGHDK and CDR2 as SYGVNS. Trimming shortened V by 6 bases and J by 4 bases, and 12 bases separated the two germline ends. CDR3: CASRDETAYGYTF. DNA for the CDR3: TGTGCCAGCAGGGATGAGACAGCCTATGGCTACACCTTC.

The gene calls are TRBV21-1 and TRBJ1-1. TRBV21-1 is described as a pseudogene. This CDR3 is 12 amino acids long. CDR3 sequence (DNA): TGCCAACGGGAGGGGGTGAACACTGAAGCTTTCTTT. Its translation is CQREGVNTEAFF.

The chain joins TRBV6-4 to TRBJ2-3; weak D call: TRBD2 (6 bases). In germline, CDR1 is MRHNA, CDR2 SNTAGT. Trimming left V 4 bases short and J 1 base short, with 6 bases between. There are 13 residues in the CDR3. The CDR3 DNA reads TGTGCCAGCAGTGCGGGGGGCACAGATACGCAGTATTTT. Protein sequence: CASSAGGTDTQYF.

This rearrangement joins TRBV19 to TRBJ2-7, with TRBD1 as a possible D gene (6 bases). The germline gives CDR1 LNHDA, CDR2 SQIVND (reference sequence). V was clipped by 6 bases and J by 1 base, with 13 bases between them. The CDR3 contains 14 residues. The CDR3 region has the DNA TGTGCCAGTAGGGCCGGGACACTGTCCTACGAGCAGTACTTC. Residues: CASRAGTLSYEQYF.

This chain joins TRBV27 and TRBJ2-6; D not resolved. The germline V gene encodes CDR1 MNHEY and CDR2 SMNVEV (reference sequence). The CDR3 is 13 residues long. The V and J ends lost 7 bases and 0 bases respectively, with 4 bases between them. Here the CDR3 reads CASTSSGANVLTF. For the CDR3, the DNA is TGTGCCAGCACCTCCTCTGGGGCCAACGTCCTGACTTTC.

V and J are TRBV24-1 and TRBJ1-1, with D possibly TRBD1 on 6 matching bases. Germline V gene lookup returns CDR1 KGHDR and CDR2 SFDVKD. V lost 7 bases and J lost 5, with 13 bases in between. CDR3 length: 13 amino acids. The CDR3 nucleotides are TGTGCCACCAGCCCTGGTCAGGGGACTGAAGCTTTCTTT. Translating it yields CATSPGQGTEAFF.

The chain is built from TRBV25-1 and TRBJ1-1; possibly TRBD1 for D (6 bases). Germline assignment: CDR1 MGHDK and CDR2 SYGVNS. V was clipped by 6 bases and J by 6 bases, with 17 bases between them. This CDR3 spans 14 amino acids. CDR3 DNA: TGTGCCAGCAGCTATTCAGGGGTAGAGGCTGAAGCTTTCTTT. It yields the protein CASSYSGVEAEAFF.

V gene TRBV5-1 combines with J gene TRBJ1-6; 7 bases map to TRBD1. The CDR3 length is 14 residues. After removal of 0 bases from V and 7 bases from J, the junction contained 1 base not matched to a gene. The germline V gene has CDR1 SGHRS and CDR2 YFSETQ. The CDR3 nucleotides read TGCGCCAGCAGCTTGGTACAGGGGAATTCACCCCTCCACTTT. It is translated as CASSLVQGNSPLHF.